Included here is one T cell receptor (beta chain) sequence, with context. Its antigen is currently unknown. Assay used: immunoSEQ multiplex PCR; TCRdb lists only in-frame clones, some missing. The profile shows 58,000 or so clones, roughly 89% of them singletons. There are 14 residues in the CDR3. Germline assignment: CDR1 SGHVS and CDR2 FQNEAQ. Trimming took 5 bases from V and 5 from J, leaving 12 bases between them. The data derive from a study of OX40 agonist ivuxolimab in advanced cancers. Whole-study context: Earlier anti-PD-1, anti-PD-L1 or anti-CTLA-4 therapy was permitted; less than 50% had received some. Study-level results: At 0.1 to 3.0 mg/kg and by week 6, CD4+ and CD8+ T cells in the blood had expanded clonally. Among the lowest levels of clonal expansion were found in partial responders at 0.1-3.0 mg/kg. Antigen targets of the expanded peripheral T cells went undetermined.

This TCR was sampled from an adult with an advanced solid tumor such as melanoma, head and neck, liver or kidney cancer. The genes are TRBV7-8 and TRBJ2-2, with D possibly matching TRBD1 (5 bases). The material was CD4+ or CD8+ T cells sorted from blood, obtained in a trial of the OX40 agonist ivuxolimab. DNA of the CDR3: TGTGCCAGCAGCACCAGACAGAGGACCGGGGAGCTGTTTTTT. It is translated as CASSTRQRTGELFF.